Presented here are 20 T cell receptor beta chains from one specimen sequenced in a study of T cells in Graves' hyperthyroidism and ophthalmopathy. TCR beta CDR3 sequences were amplified from RNA transcripts. The study used the HTBI primer set for a first-round RT-PCR of the TCR CDR3. TCRdb reprocessed the multiplex PCR reads with MiXCR, giving one entry per CDR3 protein. The sample comprises a few hundred thousand distinct CDR3 sequences, 18% of which are singletons, and less than 65% rests with the top ten. Sequenced: blood. The receptors derive from a woman aged 45-65 years with Graves' hyperthyroidism.

On this clonotype itself: The junction and the germline gene differ at one end; a read error may be behind it. The genes are TRBV19 and TRBJ2-5; 10 nucleotides agree with TRBD2. This CDR3 has 14 amino acids. CDR1 is LNHDA, CDR2 SQIVND, per germline (reference sequence). Written as DNA, the CDR3 is TGTGCCAGTCGTGAGCGGGGGGGCCAAGAGACCCGGTACTTC. Protein product: CASRERGGQETRYF.

V and J are TRBV2 and TRBJ2-4; possible D gene TRBD1, 5 bases. Looked up from germline, CDR1 is SNHLY and CDR2 is FYNNEI. V was cut by 3 bases and J by 10 bases, with 16 bases left in between. The CDR3 runs 14 residues. CDR3 nucleotides: TGTGCCAGCAGTGATCGACAGTCGGGTGGGATTCAGTACTTC. It translates to CASSDRQSGGIQYF.

The chain joins TRBV5-1 to TRBJ2-1; D gene unclear. The CDR3 consists of 11 residues. Germline assignment: CDR1 SGHRS and CDR2 YFSETQ. V dropped 1 base and J dropped 14 bases, with 10 bases sitting between them. DNA for the CDR3: TGCGCCAGCAGCTTGCTAGGGCGAGAGTTCTTC. Translating gives CASSLLGREFF.

This clonotype was recorded many times. This chain links TRBV5-1 with TRBJ1-1; D unclear. This CDR3 spans 13 amino acids. Germline V gene sequence: CDR1 SGHRS, CDR2 YFSETQ. Trimming cost V 6 bases and J 1 base, with 10 bases left between them. The CDR3 nucleotides read TGCGCCAGCAAGACACAGCGGAACACTGAAGCTTTCTTT. It codes for CASKTQRNTEAFF.

This clonotype was counted only a few times. The genes are TRBV30 and TRBJ2-3; D remains unclear. V was cut by 3 bases and J by 5 bases, with 6 bases left in between. The CDR3 runs to 11 residues. Germline-derived CDR1 and CDR2 are GTSNPN and SVGIG (reference sequence). This CDR3 is CAWRHGDTQYF. The CDR3 DNA reads as TGTGCCTGGAGACACGGAGATACGCAGTATTTT.

This chain uses TRBV20-1 with TRBJ1-2, with a weak D call TRBD1 (5 bases). CDR3 size: 12 residues. The V gene's germline CDR1 is DFQATT and CDR2 SNEGSKA (reference sequence). V lost 6 bases to trimming and J lost 5 bases, with 13 bases between them. For the CDR3, the DNA is TGCAGTGCATCGACAGTTCAATATGGCTACACCTTC. Translation gives CSASTVQYGYTF.

The chain has TRBV7-7 and TRBJ2-1; TRBD2 agrees at 7 bases. Germline V gene sequence: CDR1 SSHAT, CDR2 FNYEAQ (reference sequence). The CDR3 extends over 15 amino acids. CDR3: CAGRHPRSGEDEQFF. CDR3 bases: TGTGCTGGCAGACATCCGCGGAGCGGGGAGGATGAGCAGTTCTTC.

The chain employs TRBV30 and TRBJ2-2; 7 nucleotides agree with TRBD2. The CDR3 spans 14 residues. Germline V gene lookup returns CDR1 GTSNPN and CDR2 SVGIG (reference sequence). V shed 8 bases and J 4 bases; nucleotides not matched to a gene: 10. CDR3 in amino acids: CALEGRGFTGELFF. CDR3 nucleotide sequence: TGTGCCCTCGAGGGGAGGGGATTCACCGGGGAGCTGTTTTTT.

This clonotype was seen a single time. The chain joins TRBV9 to TRBJ1-4; no firm D call. With 3 bases removed from V and 5 bases from J, the gap between germline ends came to 14 bases. This CDR3 is 15 amino acids long. Germline lookup yields CDR1 SGDLS and CDR2 YYNGEE. The CDR3 protein is CASSGSRENNEKLFF. In nucleotides, the CDR3 is TGTGCCAGCAGCGGTAGCCGGGAAAACAATGAAAAACTGTTTTTT.

There are many counts of this clonotype. V usage is TRBV18 and J usage is TRBJ2-7, with 7 bases aligning to TRBD1. The V gene's germline CDR1 is KGHSH and CDR2 LQKENI. The CDR3 sequence is 13 residues long. The V gene end was trimmed by 3 bases and the J gene end by 3 bases; junction bases not matched to a gene: 2. The CDR3 DNA reads TGTGCCAGCTCACCGAGACAGGGCTACGAGCAGTACTTC. It translates to CASSPRQGYEQYF.

Many counts were recorded for this clonotype. Written as DNA, the CDR3 is TGTGCCAGCAGTGAATATACGGGAGAGACCCAGTACTTC. Its translation is CASSEYTGETQYF. V and J are TRBV2 and TRBJ2-5; D is unclear. Germline CDR1 reads SNHLY; CDR2 reads FYNNEI. V lost 2 bases and J lost 4, with 8 bases in between. This CDR3 is 13 amino acids long.

This clonotype was observed a few times. This may come from a read error, since a much larger clone is one base off. The rearrangement joins TRBV6-1 to TRBJ1-1, with a possible D match to TRBD1 (5 bases). V was shortened by 7 bases and J by 5 bases, with 11 bases between the two germline ends. The germline CDR1 and CDR2 sequences are MNHNS and SASEGT. CDR3 length: 12 residues. The CDR3 is CASTLGETEAFF. The CDR3 DNA reads as TGTGCCAGCACCCTAGGGGAGACTGAAGCTTTCTTT.

This clonotype was recorded only once. A much larger clone is a single base away; this may be a read error. This sequence joins TRBV20-1 and TRBJ2-7; TRBD2 matches 9 bases. In germline, CDR1 is DFQATT, CDR2 SNEGSKA (reference sequence). This CDR3 region has 13 residues. The V gene end was trimmed by 4 bases and the J gene end by 3 bases; junction bases not matched to a gene: 4. CDR3 sequence: CSAIPLAGYEQYF. The DNA for the CDR3 is TGCAGTGCTATCCCACTAGCGGGCTACGAGCAGTACTTC.

The chain uses TRBV19 and TRBJ2-1; TRBD2 agrees at 9 bases. CDR3 size: 15 residues. The junction had 7 bases not matched to a gene; V was cut back by 5 bases and J by 5 bases. The germline gives CDR1 LNHDA, CDR2 SQIVND (reference sequence). CDR3 region: CASSRAGGENNEQFF. The CDR3 DNA follows: TGTGCCAGTAGTCGTGCGGGAGGGGAAAACAATGAGCAGTTCTTC.

The genes are TRBV25-1 and TRBJ2-6, with TRBD1 as a possible D gene (5 bases). V dropped 6 bases and J dropped 3 bases, with 9 bases sitting between them. This CDR3 is 14 amino acids long. Germline V CDR1 and CDR2: MGHDK, SYGVNS. In DNA, the CDR3 is TGTGCCAGCAGAGCAGGGTATGGGGCCAACGTCCTGACTTTC. This sequence encodes CASRAGYGANVLTF. The full variable domain, rest sourced from reference TRBV25-1 and TRBJ2-6, is EADIYQTPRYLVIGTGKKITLECSQTMGHDKMYWYQQDPGMELHLIHYSYGVNSTEKGDLSSESTVSRIRTEHFPLTLESARPSHTSQYLCASRAGYGANVLTFGAGSRLTVL.

This clonotype turned up a few times. The rearrangement uses TRBV7-2 and TRBJ2-7; TRBD2 matches at 9 bases. Germline CDR1 reads SGHTA; CDR2 reads FQGNSA. The junction had 9 bases not matched to a gene; V was cut back by 5 bases and J by 4 bases. This CDR3 is 15 amino acids long. For the CDR3, the DNA is TGTGCCAGCAGCCGCGGTGGGGCGGGGGGGTACGAGCAGTACGTC. Protein product: CASSRGGAGGYEQYV.

V is TRBV10-3 and J is TRBJ2-1, with D hard to call. Germline assignment: CDR1 ENHRY and CDR2 SYGVKD. The CDR3 consists of 11 residues. Trimming removed 4 bases from V and 9 bases from J, with 7 bases in between. The CDR3 DNA reads as TGTGCCATCAGTGGGGGTCCTGAGCAGTTCTTC. It is translated as CAISGGPEQFF.

Details on this clonotype: A much more abundant neighbour one base away suggests this may be a read error. The chain is built from TRBV27 and TRBJ2-1; D call uncertain. The CDR3 is 15 amino acids. Germline values: CDR1 MNHEY, CDR2 SMNVEV (reference sequence). The CDR3 reads CASSGSESSYNKQFF. The CDR3, as DNA: TGTGCCAGCAGTGGGTCGGAGAGCTCCTACAATAAGCAGTTCTTC.

This clonotype occurred many times. The chain uses TRBV7-3 and TRBJ2-7; 9 positions match TRBD2. The ends lost 0 bases at V and 6 bases at J; junction bases unmatched: 6. CDR1 and CDR2 (germline): SGHTA, FQGTGA. The CDR3 length is 15 residues. CDR3 residues: CASSLTPGTSIEQYF. As DNA, the CDR3 is TGTGCCAGCAGCTTAACCCCCGGGACTAGCATCGAGCAGTACTTC.

The J gene is TRBJ1-1, the V gene TRBV20-1, with D uncertain. CDR3 length: 11 residues. Trimming stripped 2 bases from V and 5 bases from J, with 6 bases between. Per germline, CDR1 DFQATT and CDR2 SNEGSKA (reference sequence). Written as DNA, the CDR3 is TGCAGTGCTAGAATGGGGACTGAAGCTTTCTTT. This sequence encodes CSARMGTEAFF.